The 22 T cell receptor beta chains below were found in one sample sequenced in a study of CD8 T cell repertoires and HIV-1 epitope variants. Their target antigens are unknown. Data came from immunoSEQ multiplex PCR; TCRdb stores just in-frame clones and leaves some out. The sample contains roughly 5,400 clones, approximately 67% of which appear only once. The specimen was cultured CD8+ T cells derived from PBMCs. These receptors all come from a male donor with HIV.

The chain recombines TRBV5-1 with TRBJ1-1; possible D gene TRBD1, 6 bases. This CDR3 has 16 residues. Germline loops: CDR1 SGHRS, CDR2 YFSETQ. Trimming took off 3 bases at V and 0 bases at J, with 15 bases between the two ends. The CDR3 sequence: CASSSRDTGMNTEAFF. In DNA form, the CDR3 reads TGCGCCAGCAGCTCACGGGACACAGGAATGAACACTGAAGCTTTCTTT. Full variable domain (missing parts from reference TRBV5-1 and TRBJ1-1): KAGVTQTPRYLIKTRGQQVTLSCSPISGHRSVSWYQQTPGQGLQFLFEYFSETQRNKGNFPGRFSGRQFSNSRSEMNVSTLELGDSALYLCASSSRDTGMNTEAFFGQGTRLTVV.

The chain carries TRBV10-3 and TRBJ2-5; TRBD2 matches 8 bases. The J call is doubtful: the DNA matches TRBJ2-7 better. The CDR3 has 17 residues. The germline V gene has CDR1 ENHRY and CDR2 SYGVKD. The CDR3 DNA reads TGTGCCATCAGTGAGTCACAATTGACGGGAGGGCCCTACGAGCAGTACTTC. It translates to CAISESQLTGGPYEQYF.

This chain joins TRBV25-1 and TRBJ1-1, with unresolved D. The CDR3 is made up of 12 amino acids. Trimming pared 1 base from V and 9 bases from J, leaving 9 bases between. Per germline, CDR1 MGHDK and CDR2 SYGVNS. The CDR3 loop reads CASSEWASKAFF. CDR3 nucleotides: TGTGCCAGCAGTGAATGGGCGAGTAAAGCTTTCTTT.

This clone has only a few counts. The genes are TRBV19 and TRBJ1-1; D is possibly TRBD1 (6 bases). The CDR3 has 13 amino acids. V dropped 4 bases and J dropped 4 bases, with 10 bases sitting between them. Germline loops: CDR1 LNHDA, CDR2 SQIVND (reference sequence). The CDR3, as DNA: TGTGCCAGTAGTACCTTAGGGGGCACTGAAGCTTTCTTT. This gives the protein CASSTLGGTEAFF.

The chain joins TRBV7-7 to TRBJ2-5; 8 nucleotides match TRBD1. CDR1 is SSHAT, CDR2 FNYEAQ, per germline (reference sequence). This CDR3 spans 15 amino acids. CDR3 region: CAGSYRQGLQETQYF. In DNA form, the CDR3 reads TGTGCTGGCAGCTATAGACAGGGGCTCCAAGAGACCCAGTACTTC.

Only a few counts were recorded for this clone. The chain couples TRBV30 to TRBJ2-7; no firm D call. The CDR3 consists of 11 residues. Germline V gene lookup returns CDR1 GTSNPN and CDR2 SVGIG (reference sequence). The V end was cut by 5 bases, the J end by 10 bases, with 15 bases between. The CDR3 DNA sequence: TGTGCCTGGGGGCTTGCGACGTTACAGTACTTC. This encodes CAWGLATLQYF.

This chain links TRBV2 with TRBJ1-2; D is ambiguous. CDR1 is SNHLY, CDR2 FYNNEI, per germline. V dropped 4 bases and J dropped 2 bases, with 20 bases sitting between them. This CDR3 comprises 17 residues. The CDR3 nucleotides are TGTGCCAGCAGTGTTACCTACCCTTCCAGTCCGAACTATGGCTACACCTTC. Protein sequence: CASSVTYPSSPNYGYTF.

The chain carries TRBV27 and TRBJ2-1; TRBD2 matches 9 bases. This CDR3 has 15 residues. V was pared by 6 bases and J by 8 bases, with 11 bases of the junction left unmatched. Germline CDR1 and CDR2: MNHEY and SMNVEV (reference sequence). CDR3 sequence: CASSPTAGGQDEQFF. CDR3 bases: TGTGCCAGCAGCCCAACAGCGGGAGGACAGGATGAGCAGTTCTTC.

This clone was recorded only once. The chain uses TRBV10-2 and TRBJ2-1; 8 bases are shared with TRBD1. Germline CDR1 is WSHSY and CDR2 is SAAADI. The CDR3 is made up of 16 amino acids. With 3 bases clipped from V and 5 bases from J, the junction kept 9 bases outside the gene matches. The CDR3 bases are TGCGCCAGCAGTGACCGGGACAGGTCATCCGACAATGAGCAGTTCTTC. This encodes CASSDRDRSSDNEQFF.

This chain joins TRBV11-2 and TRBJ2-2; the D is unclear. The germline V gene encodes CDR1 SGHAT and CDR2 FQNNGV. This CDR3 region has 13 residues. The germline V and J ends were trimmed by 5 bases and 5 bases, with 9 bases remaining between them. The CDR3 loop reads CASSLSPTGELFF. The CDR3 nucleotides are TGTGCCAGCAGCCTGAGTCCTACCGGGGAGCTGTTTTTT.

The V gene is TRBV7-9, the J gene TRBJ2-2, with D hard to call. The germline CDR1 and CDR2 sequences are SEHNR and FQNEAQ (reference sequence). CDR3 length: 15 amino acids. V dropped 4 bases and J dropped 3 bases, with 12 bases sitting between them. Here the CDR3 reads CASSSQTDDTGELFF. In nucleotides, the CDR3 is TGTGCCAGCAGCTCTCAAACAGACGACACCGGGGAGCTGTTTTTT.

V is TRBV9 and J is TRBJ2-5; 9 positions agree with TRBD2. The germline CDR1 and CDR2 sequences are SGDLS and YYNGEE. The CDR3 has 15 amino acids. With V trimmed by 3 bases and J by 5 bases, 8 bases remained unmatched. The CDR3 nucleotides are TGTGCCAGCAGCGCCCGCGGGGGGGCGCGTGAGACCCAGTACTTC. Residues: CASSARGGARETQYF. Based on the CDR3 plus reference TRBV9 and TRBJ2-5, the full variable domain is DSGVTQTPKHLITATGQRVTLRCSPRSGDLSVYWYQQSLDQGLQFLIQYYNGEERAKGNILERFSAQQFPDLHSELNLSSLELGDSALYFCASSARGGARETQYFGPGTRLLVL.

A few counts support this clone. This sequence joins TRBV2 and TRBJ2-7; D is uncertain. The CDR3 runs 13 residues. The V gene lost 1 base and the J gene lost 3 bases, with 7 bases spanning the gap. Germline CDR1 and CDR2: SNHLY and FYNNEI. CDR3 DNA: TGTGCCAGCAGTGAAGTGGTCGACTACGAGCAGTACTTC. This encodes CASSEVVDYEQYF.

Sample share makes this clone large. The rearrangement links TRBV4-3 to TRBJ1-2; D is undetermined. The CDR3 has 16 amino acids. Trimming removed 0 bases from V and 3 bases from J, with 14 bases in between. The germline V gene has CDR1 LGHNA and CDR2 YSLEER. The DNA for the CDR3 is TGCGCCAGCAGCCAAGATCCCGTCGAACTCGACTATGGCTACACCTTC. It specifies CASSQDPVELDYGYTF.

This clone was detected only a few times. The rearrangement joins TRBV14 to TRBJ1-1, with a tentative D call TRBD1 (6 bases). The CDR3 has 13 amino acids. V shed 1 base and J shed 12 bases, with 15 bases lying between them. CDR1 is SGHDN, CDR2 FVKESK, per germline. For the CDR3, the DNA is TGTGCCAGCAGCCAAGGGGGGGCTCTTAAAACTTTCTTT. This encodes CASSQGGALKTFF.

This chain links TRBV28 with TRBJ2-7, with D tentatively TRBD2 (6 bases). V lost 7 bases and J 0 bases, leaving 19 bases between the germline ends. The CDR3 has 16 residues. Germline V CDR1 and CDR2: MDHEN, SYDVKM. The CDR3 reads CASTKREAGNSYEQYF. CDR3 in DNA: TGTGCCAGCACCAAGAGGGAGGCGGGGAACTCCTACGAGCAGTACTTC. The whole variable domain, filled in from reference TRBV28 and TRBJ2-7, reads DVKVTQSSRYLVKRTGEKVFLECVQDMDHENMFWYRQDPGLGLRLIYFSYDVKMKEKGDIPEGYSVSREKKERFSLILESASTNQTSMYLCASTKREAGNSYEQYFGPGTRLTVT.

The rearrangement joins TRBV30 to TRBJ2-7; D might be TRBD2 (6 bases). The germline V gene has CDR1 GTSNPN and CDR2 SVGIG (reference sequence). The CDR3 loop spans 13 amino acids. Deletions cut 0 bases from V and 6 bases from J, with 12 bases between. The CDR3 sequence is CAWSVGGIPEQYF. In nucleotides, the CDR3 is TGTGCCTGGAGTGTAGGCGGGATTCCCGAGCAGTACTTC.

This clone has a handful of counts. V is TRBV28 and J is TRBJ2-7; TRBD2 is a possible D gene (6 bases). The germline CDR1 and CDR2 sequences are MDHEN and SYDVKM. The germline V and J ends were trimmed by 2 bases and 7 bases, with 18 bases remaining between them. The CDR3 spans 15 residues. This chain's CDR3 is CASSLLAVRAGEQYF. Written as DNA, the CDR3 is TGTGCCAGCAGTTTACTGGCAGTACGGGCGGGGGAGCAGTACTTC.

The chain uses TRBV5-5 and TRBJ1-4; weak D call: TRBD1 (5 bases). This CDR3 has 15 residues. Germline lookup yields CDR1 SGHKS and CDR2 YYEKEE (reference sequence). The V gene lost 0 bases and the J gene lost 4 bases, with 10 bases spanning the gap. Written as DNA, the CDR3 is TGTGCCAGCAGCTTGGCGGGCGGGGGTAATGAAAAACTGTTTTTT. Its translation: CASSLAGGGNEKLFF.

The rearrangement joins TRBV5-1 to TRBJ2-7, with 9 bases identical to TRBD2. The trim removed 0 bases at V and 2 bases at J, leaving 6 bases unmatched. The germline V gene encodes CDR1 SGHRS and CDR2 YFSETQ. This CDR3 spans 16 amino acids. The CDR3 nucleotides are TGCGCCAGCAGCTTGGCCGGTCTAGCGGGAACCTACGAGCAGTACTTC. Its protein is CASSLAGLAGTYEQYF.

In this sample, this clone turned up a few times. V gene TRBV10-2 combines with J gene TRBJ2-7; D ambiguous. Germline loops: CDR1 WSHSY, CDR2 SAAADI. With 2 bases removed from V and 7 bases from J, the gap between germline ends came to 9 bases. This CDR3 spans 12 amino acids. The CDR3 sequence is CASSEGHGEQYF. CDR3 nucleotide sequence: TGCGCCAGCAGTGAGGGGCATGGGGAGCAGTACTTC.

This chain connects TRBV28 to TRBJ2-1; 7 bases align to TRBD1. Looked up from germline, CDR1 is MDHEN and CDR2 is SYDVKM. This CDR3 spans 12 amino acids. V lost 11 bases and J lost 8; bases outside the gene matches: 9. In DNA form, the CDR3 reads TGTGCCGGGGCGACCACAGGGGATGAGCAGTTCTTC. Encoded protein: CAGATTGDEQFF.